The subject of this entry is one T cell receptor (beta chain). There is no known antigen for this receptor. There are no base qualities to consult, and no much larger clone falls within one base. The sample is drawn from a study of blood T cell repertoires in COVID-19 (dated by TCRdb to 2018 to 2020). A note on the overall study: Samples from collaborators originated in the United States, Italy and Spain and spanned both the acute and convalescent phases of COVID-19. The material from the prospective study consisted of cDNA or gDNA derived from T cells, B-cell-depleted T cells, or PBMCs. Subjects who had been exposed to COVID-19, were actively infected with it, or had recovered from it provided the deeply sampled blood TCRbeta repertoires that made up the dataset. The repertoires were released in a freely available public database meant as a resource for research on the immune response to SARS-CoV-2. Samples came from the ongoing ImmuneRACE study (first 160 participants) plus 1,254 subjects from 6 global collaborators. The sample metadata nearly always contained a de-identified subject ID, COVID-19 status, age in years and sex. Where available, HLA class I and class II types were taken from metadata supplied by the sample provider and were not determined by assay-based typing. Summary of the overall study and its limitations: How much clinical and demographic metadata was included differed by source and by participant, and the metadata was provided uncurated.

TCRbeta CDR3 regions were amplified from genomic DNA using the immunoSEQ Assay, a bias-controlled multiplex PCR. Under the source paper's analysis protocol: Nucleated cell counts per sample were estimated from amplification of reference gene primers within the assay. Sequence reads were collapsed and filtered to measure the absolute abundance of every unique TCRbeta CDR3 rearrangement. Productive Simpson clonality was computed per sample as the square root of Simpson's diversity index over productive rearrangements. TCRdb took this table from immuneACCESS and kept in-frame rearrangements with V and J called. Such tables lack part of the clones; where checked against another copy, unresolved V genes explain under half of the gap, and the rest is unexplained. The DNA was the basis for D and trimming; V, J and clone size are from that table. Here the sample has roughly 130,000 clones; roughly nine tenths occur a single time. 4% to 5% of the sample belongs to the ten largest clones.

The V end gives up 6 bases and the J end 3 bases, leaving 2 bases in the junction not matched to a gene. The CDR3 numbers 13 residues from cysteine through phenylalanine. Only the CDR3 region is kept as DNA, spanning 39 bases read in frame from base 1. The germline V gene provides CDR1 MDHEN and CDR2 SYDVKM. One collaborating source in Seattle enrolled patients while the patients were actively infected and followed the patients over time throughout the course of disease. The collaborating institutions used their own protocols to collect whole blood in K2EDTA tubes. Collaborator samples were shipped for TCRbeta analysis as frozen whole blood, isolated PBMCs, or DNA extracted from either sample type.

Sample: peripheral blood. The V and J genes are TRBV28 and TRBJ1-5, with 7 junctional bases fitting TRBD1. The clonotype originates from a man between 60 and 75 years old with COVID-19, enrolled during active disease. Here is the DNA: TGTGCCAGCAGGACAGGGCCCAATCAGCCCCAGCATTTT. Translated, this is CASRTGPNQPQHF.